These 13 T cell receptor beta chains originate from one sample sequenced in a study of T-cell reconstitution after alpha-beta-depleted transplantation in children. Preparation of the TCRbeta library used unique molecular identifiers. MiXCR was run by TCRdb on the PCR reads, yielding one entry per CDR3 protein. The sample holds approximately 490,000 distinct CDR3 sequences, about 11% seen once. Here the sequenced sample was PBMCs, taken before TCRalphabeta/CD19-depleted stem cell transplant. The receptors derive from a child aged 2-15 years with inherited bone marrow failure, due to receive a stem cell transplant.

This clonotype was observed many times. The chain has TRBV20-1 and TRBJ2-2, with a possible D match to TRBD1 (6 bases). The CDR3 contains 15 residues. From germline, CDR1 is DFQATT and CDR2 SNEGSKA (reference sequence). The V end was cut by 3 bases, the J end by 0 bases, with 11 bases between. The CDR3 sequence is CSASGQTSNTGELFF. In nucleotides, the CDR3 is TGCAGTGCTAGCGGACAGACCTCGAACACCGGGGAGCTGTTTTTT.

This clonotype was recorded at least ten times. This chain connects TRBV2 to TRBJ2-4; D possibly corresponds to TRBD2 (6 bases). V was cut by 7 bases and J by 3 bases, with 13 bases left in between. CDR1 is SNHLY and CDR2 is FYNNEI in the germline V gene. The CDR3 contains 14 residues. The CDR3 sequence: CASMRGGDKNIQYF. CDR3 nucleotides: TGTGCCAGCATGCGGGGTGGGGACAAAAACATTCAGTACTTC.

This clonotype was counted at least ten times. The chain joins TRBV2 to TRBJ2-2, with D unresolved. CDR3 size: 13 residues. The germline V gene has CDR1 SNHLY and CDR2 FYNNEI. V lost 4 bases and J lost 6, with 9 bases in between. This CDR3 reads CASSVGYPGELFF. As DNA, the CDR3 is TGTGCCAGCAGTGTAGGGTACCCCGGGGAGCTGTTTTTT. The full variable domain, in which reference TRBV2 and TRBJ2-2 provide the parts outside the CDR3, is EPEVTQTPSHQVTQMGQEVILRCVPISNHLYFYWYRQILGQKVEFLVSFYNNEISEKSEIFDDQFSVERPDGSNFTLKIRSTKLEDSAMYFCASSVGYPGELFFGEGSRLTVL.

The chain is built from TRBV4-3 and TRBJ2-5; TRBD1 aligns across 8 bases. CDR3 size: 17 residues. V dropped 0 bases and J dropped 4; count of bases not matched to a gene: 10. Per the germline V gene, CDR1 is LGHNA and CDR2 is YSLEER. CDR3 nucleotides: TGCGCCAGCAGCCAAGATCTCGGCAGGGGGCAGGGAGAGACCCAGTACTTC. It is translated as CASSQDLGRGQGETQYF.

This clonotype showed up many times. This sequence joins TRBV12-3 or TRBV12-4 and TRBJ2-2, with TRBD2 matching 9 bases. This CDR3 has 14 amino acids. V lost 6 bases and J lost 8; bases outside the gene matches: 7. The CDR3 spells CASRRGLAGGELFF. The CDR3 DNA follows: TGTGCCAGCAGACGGGGACTAGCTGGGGGGGAGCTGTTTTTT.

This clonotype was seen at least ten times. J is TRBJ2-3 and V is TRBV6-2 or TRBV6-3, with TRBD2 identical over 7 bases. Trimming cost V 6 bases and J 1 base; bases outside gene matches: 10. Looked up from germline, CDR1 is MNHEY and CDR2 is SVGEGT. The CDR3 sequence is 16 residues long. CDR3 bases: TGTGCCAGCAGAGGCCCAACTAGCGCCCGCACAGATACGCAGTATTTT. Protein product: CASRGPTSARTDTQYF.

This clonotype was detected many times. The chain has TRBV20-1 and TRBJ2-1, with D possibly matching TRBD2 (5 bases). This CDR3 spans 15 amino acids. Germline CDR1 reads DFQATT; CDR2 reads SNEGSKA (reference sequence). V gave up 2 bases and J gave up 4 bases, with 15 bases separating them. The CDR3 sequence is CSARPHNPGYNEQFF. The CDR3 nucleotides read TGCAGTGCTAGACCACATAACCCGGGGTACAATGAGCAGTTCTTC.

This chain connects TRBV14 to TRBJ1-3; no firm D call. This CDR3 region has 15 residues. CDR1 SGHDN and CDR2 FVKESK come from the germline V gene. Between the trimmed V and J ends, which lost 4 bases and 5 bases, there was a span of 15 bases. The CDR3 DNA reads as TGTGCCAGCAGCCTTTCGGGTGCTCTGAGAAACACCATATATTTT. This codes for CASSLSGALRNTIYF. The full variable domain, rest sourced from reference TRBV14 and TRBJ1-3, is EAGVTQFPSHSVIEKGQTVTLRCDPISGHDNLYWYRRVMGKEIKFLLHFVKESKQDESGMPNNRFLAERTGGTYSTLKVQPAELEDSGVYFCASSLSGALRNTIYFGEGSWLTVV.

This clonotype came up many times. The rearrangement links TRBV7-8 to TRBJ2-2; 9 positions match TRBD2. Trimming at V came to 6 bases and at J to 7 bases, leaving 6 bases not matched to a gene. Germline loops: CDR1 SGHVS, CDR2 FQNEAQ. CDR3 length equals 14 residues. The CDR3 spells CASRLAGFIGELFF. CDR3 coding DNA: TGTGCCAGCAGGCTAGCGGGATTCATCGGGGAGCTGTTTTTT. Supplemented by reference TRBV7-8 and TRBJ2-2, the full variable domain reads GAGVSQSPRYKVAKRGQDVALRCDPISGHVSLFWYQQALGQGPEFLTYFQNEAQLDKSGLPSDRFFAERPEGSVSTLKIQRTQQEDSAVYLCASRLAGFIGELFFGEGSRLTVL.

The table lists this clonotype with many counts. In DNA, the CDR3 is TGTGCCTGGAACGAGGGCAATGAGCAGTTCTTC. This sequence encodes CAWNEGNEQFF. V and J are TRBV30 and TRBJ2-1, with a weak D call TRBD2 (5 bases). In germline, CDR1 is GTSNPN, CDR2 SVGIG (reference sequence). The CDR3 has 11 amino acids. The V end was cut by 4 bases, the J end by 6 bases, with 7 bases between. Supplemented by reference TRBV30 and TRBJ2-1, the full variable domain reads SQTIHQWPATLVQPVGSPLSLECTVEGTSNPNLYWYRQAAGRGLQLLFYSVGIGQISSEVPQNLSASRPQDRQFILSSKKLLLSDSGFYLCAWNEGNEQFFGPGTRLTVL.

As concerns this clonotype: This sequence may be a read error, since a much larger clone differs from it by one base. The V call is TRBV29-1, the J call TRBJ1-1, with D uncertain. Germline V gene lookup returns CDR1 SQVTM and CDR2 ANQGSEA. The CDR3 runs to 13 residues. CDR3 residues: CSVDAEGNTEAIF. The CDR3 DNA reads as TGCAGCGTTGATGCAGAGGGTAACACTGAAGCTATCTTT.

The rearrangement links TRBV4-2 to TRBJ2-7; no clear D gene. Per the germline V gene, CDR1 is LGHNA and CDR2 is YNFKEQ. Trimming cost V 1 base and J 3 bases, with 7 bases left between them. There are 13 residues in the CDR3. The CDR3: CASSQVPYYEQYF. The CDR3 region has the DNA TGTGCCAGCAGCCAAGTCCCCTACTACGAGCAGTACTTC.

This clonotype was observed many times. V usage is TRBV28 and J usage is TRBJ2-7; tentatively, D is TRBD1 or TRBD2 (5 bases each). The V end lost 6 bases, the J end lost 3 bases, and 24 bases lay between the germline ends. CDR1 and CDR2 from the germline V gene are MDHEN and SYDVKM. CDR3 length: 17 amino acids. The CDR3 DNA reads as TGTGCCAGCAGACCCCCCCGGGGTGCAGGGAGAATCTACGAGCAGTACTTC. Protein: CASRPPRGAGRIYEQYF.